This entry lists 27 T cell receptor beta chains sequenced from one sample in a study of cytomegalovirus exposure and HLA in healthy donors. Libraries were prepared by immunoSEQ multiplex PCR; TCRdb keeps only in-frame clonotypes and omits some of them. Found here are about 130,000 clones, around 94% of them singletons; the top ten hold more than 0.9%. The sequenced sample was PBMCs. The receptors stem from a young woman in good health and CMV-seronegative.

This clone was seen a single time. CDR3 region: CASKTDSTSIPLHYGYTF. The CDR3 DNA reads TGTGCCAGCAAAACGGACAGCACCTCTATACCTCTTCACTATGGCTACACCTTC. The chain uses TRBV2 and TRBJ1-2, with D tentatively TRBD1 (6 bases). The germline V and J ends were trimmed by 7 bases and 3 bases, with 27 bases remaining between them. The CDR3 sequence is 18 residues long. Germline CDR1 reads SNHLY; CDR2 reads FYNNEI.

The rearrangement joins TRBV5-4 to TRBJ2-5, with D tentatively TRBD2 (6 bases). This CDR3 is 14 amino acids long. In germline, CDR1 is SGHNT, CDR2 YYREEE (reference sequence). V gave up 4 bases and J gave up 3 bases, with 13 bases separating them. DNA for the CDR3: TGTGCCAGCAGCCCCTCCACGGGAGAAGAGACCCAGTACTTC. This gives the protein CASSPSTGEETQYF.

The chain links TRBV6-5 to TRBJ1-2; no clear D. Germline lookup yields CDR1 MNHEY and CDR2 SVGAGI. V dropped 8 bases and J dropped 4 bases, with 14 bases sitting between them. This CDR3 region has 13 residues. The chain's CDR3 is CASARGPVYGYTF. The CDR3 DNA reads as TGTGCCAGCGCGAGAGGGCCGGTCTATGGCTACACCTTC.

V gene TRBV4-1 combines with J gene TRBJ2-1, with 10 bases fitting TRBD2. V shed 4 bases, J shed 0 bases, and the junction held 15 bases outside the gene matches. The CDR3 totals 20 residues. Germline CDR1 is MGHRA and CDR2 is YSYEKL. CDR3: CASSPRLLAGAGNSYNEQFF. In nucleotides, the CDR3 is TGCGCCAGCAGCCCGAGGTTGCTAGCGGGAGCTGGTAACTCCTACAATGAGCAGTTCTTC.

CDR3 amino acids: CASSAERRNYGYTF. The CDR3 DNA reads as TGTGCCAGCAGTGCTGAACGGAGAAACTATGGCTACACCTTC. The rearrangement joins TRBV6-1 to TRBJ1-2, with D hard to call. The CDR3 spans 14 residues. The ends were cut back, 4 bases at V and 2 bases at J, with 11 bases in the middle. Germline V lookup: CDR1 MNHNS, CDR2 SASEGT.

This chain connects TRBV5-1 to TRBJ2-7, with 8 bases lining up with TRBD2. V shed 3 bases, J shed 1 base, and the junction held 3 bases outside the gene matches. Germline CDR1 is SGHRS and CDR2 is YFSETQ. This CDR3 spans 14 amino acids. CDR3: CASSSGGASYEQYF. DNA of the CDR3: TGCGCCAGCAGCTCGGGGGGGGCTTCCTACGAGCAGTACTTC.

The V call is TRBV28, the J call TRBJ1-2; TRBD1 aligns across 7 bases. Per germline, CDR1 MDHEN and CDR2 SYDVKM. This CDR3 has 12 residues. The trim removed 5 bases at V and 7 bases at J, leaving 4 bases unmatched. The CDR3 DNA follows: TGTGCCAGCAGTACAGGGGTGGGTGGCTACACCTTC. Its protein product is CASSTGVGGYTF.

This chain links TRBV28 with TRBJ2-2, with 8 nucleotides matching TRBD1. Germline loops: CDR1 MDHEN, CDR2 SYDVKM. The CDR3 totals 16 residues. Trimming cost V 8 bases and J 3 bases; bases outside gene matches: 11. CDR3 sequence: CASCLKGQGYTGELFF. Here the CDR3 DNA reads TGTGCCAGCTGCCTAAAAGGACAGGGATACACCGGGGAGCTGTTTTTT. The full variable domain, its missing parts supplied by reference TRBV28 and TRBJ2-2, is DVKVTQSSRYLVKRTGEKVFLECVQDMDHENMFWYRQDPGLGLRLIYFSYDVKMKEKGDIPEGYSVSREKKERFSLILESASTNQTSMYLCASCLKGQGYTGELFFGEGSRLTVL.

J is TRBJ2-2 and V is TRBV6-1; D gene unclear. The CDR3 is 16 residues long. The germline CDR1 and CDR2 sequences are MNHNS and SASEGT. Between the trimmed V and J ends, which lost 0 bases and 7 bases, there was a span of 15 bases. This CDR3 reads CASSEAYSSYNGELFF. CDR3 DNA: TGTGCCAGCAGTGAAGCGTACAGTTCCTATAACGGGGAGCTGTTTTTT.

The chain is built from TRBV14 and TRBJ2-7; 9 positions match TRBD1. The CDR3 runs to 17 residues. V lost 4 bases and J lost 0; bases outside the gene matches: 10. In germline, CDR1 is SGHDN, CDR2 FVKESK. The CDR3 region has the DNA TGTGCCAGCAGCCTTTCTCCCGGGACAGGGACCTCCTACGAGCAGTACTTC. Protein sequence: CASSLSPGTGTSYEQYF.

The chain links TRBV9 to TRBJ2-7, with D possibly TRBD2 on 5 matching bases. CDR1 is SGDLS, CDR2 YYNGEE, per germline. CDR3 length: 16 residues. Trimming left V 1 base short and J 0 bases short, with 14 bases between. CDR3 in DNA: TGTGCCAGCAGCGTAAATAGCGACCGCGGCTCCTACGAGCAGTACTTC. This encodes CASSVNSDRGSYEQYF. Supplemented by reference TRBV9 and TRBJ2-7, the full variable domain reads DSGVTQTPKHLITATGQRVTLRCSPRSGDLSVYWYQQSLDQGLQFLIQYYNGEERAKGNILERFSAQQFPDLHSELNLSSLELGDSALYFCASSVNSDRGSYEQYFGPGTRLTVT.

This chain connects TRBV27 to TRBJ2-1, with 9 bases aligning to TRBD2. There are 17 residues in the CDR3. Germline CDR1 reads MNHEY; CDR2 reads SMNVEV (reference sequence). V was pared by 5 bases and J by 4 bases, with 12 bases of the junction left unmatched. The CDR3 sequence is CASSLPPWREGYNEQFF. The CDR3 bases are TGTGCCAGCAGTCTCCCCCCCTGGCGGGAGGGATACAATGAGCAGTTCTTC.

The chain has TRBV28 and TRBJ1-5; no clear D gene. The V and J ends lost 1 base and 4 bases respectively, with 11 bases between them. Germline V lookup: CDR1 MDHEN, CDR2 SYDVKM. The CDR3 loop spans 15 amino acids. The CDR3 region has the DNA TGTGCCAGCAGTTTATCCCGAGGGTTTAATCAGCCCCAGCATTTT. Its translation is CASSLSRGFNQPQHF.

The CDR3 loop is CASSFSLGEQGQETQYF. The CDR3 coding sequence is TGTGCCAGCAGTTTCTCCCTGGGCGAACAGGGCCAAGAGACCCAGTACTTC. The rearrangement uses TRBV5-6 and TRBJ2-5; D might be TRBD1 (6 bases). V was shortened by 5 bases and J by 1 base, with 21 bases between the two germline ends. The CDR3 is made up of 17 amino acids. Germline V gives CDR1 SGHDT, CDR2 YYEEEE. The full variable domain, with the rest looked up from reference TRBV5-6 and TRBJ2-5, is DAGVTQSPTHLIKTRGQQVTLRCSPKSGHDTVSWYQQALGQGPQFIFQYYEEEERQRGNFPDRFSGHQFPNYSSELNVNALLLGDSALYLCASSFSLGEQGQETQYFGPGTRLLVL.

This sequence joins TRBV5-1 and TRBJ1-3; unclear D gene. The CDR3 loop spans 15 amino acids. Looked up from germline, CDR1 is SGHRS and CDR2 is YFSETQ. V was cut by 0 bases and J by 0 bases, with 7 bases left in between. CDR3 coding DNA: TGCGCCAGCAGCTTGGCCACAGCCTCTGGAAACACCATATATTTT. It yields the protein CASSLATASGNTIYF.

This sequence joins TRBV5-5 and TRBJ2-2; 11 nucleotides line up with TRBD2. The CDR3 contains 17 residues. V shed 4 bases and J 5 bases; nucleotides not matched to a gene: 10. CDR1 and CDR2 (germline): SGHKS, YYEKEE (reference sequence). As DNA, the CDR3 is TGTGCCAGCAGCCACGAAATTAGCGGGGGGGGGACCGGGGAGCTGTTTTTT. It yields the protein CASSHEISGGGTGELFF.

The V call is TRBV14, the J call TRBJ1-3; D is possibly TRBD1 (5 bases). Trimming removed 5 bases from V and 1 base from J, with 6 bases in between. Germline lookup yields CDR1 SGHDN and CDR2 FVKESK. The CDR3 is made up of 13 amino acids. This chain's CDR3 is CASSAGSGNTIYF. The CDR3 coding sequence is TGTGCCAGCAGCGCAGGGTCTGGAAACACCATATATTTT.

The genes are TRBV6-1 and TRBJ2-7, with 12 nucleotides matching TRBD2. Germline assignment: CDR1 MNHNS and CDR2 SASEGT. V was clipped by 4 bases and J by 7 bases; unmatched bases: 5. The CDR3 length is 14 residues. This CDR3 reads CASSVRLAGEEQYF. As DNA, the CDR3 is TGTGCCAGCAGTGTTAGACTAGCGGGAGAAGAGCAGTACTTC.

This clone was observed once. The chain couples TRBV4-1 to TRBJ1-6; D gene uncertain. Germline lookup yields CDR1 MGHRA and CDR2 YSYEKL. Trimming took 0 bases from V and 1 from J, leaving 4 bases between them. The CDR3 is 15 amino acids. Here the CDR3 reads CASSQDVSYNSPLHF. The CDR3, as DNA: TGCGCCAGCAGCCAAGACGTGTCCTATAATTCACCCCTCCACTTT.

This chain uses TRBV5-1 with TRBJ2-3; 9 positions match TRBD2. V gave up 6 bases and J gave up 5 bases; unmatched junction bases: 10. The CDR3 length is 15 residues. CDR1 SGHRS and CDR2 YFSETQ come from the germline V gene. The CDR3 DNA sequence: TGCGCCAGCACCCCGGGGCGGGGGGGCCGAGATACGCAGTATTTT. Encoded protein: CASTPGRGGRDTQYF.

The gene calls are TRBV6-1 and TRBJ2-3; 7 bases line up with TRBD1. Germline lookup yields CDR1 MNHNS and CDR2 SASEGT. The CDR3 is 14 residues long. J lost 4 bases, V lost 6 bases, and 7 bases had no gene match. CDR3 in DNA: TGTGCCAGCAGAGGGACAGTCGGCGCAGATACGCAGTATTTT. Encoded protein: CASRGTVGADTQYF.

The chain links TRBV2 to TRBJ2-4; maybe TRBD2 (5 bases). V gave up 9 bases and J gave up 5 bases, with 14 bases separating them. Germline loops: CDR1 SNHLY, CDR2 FYNNEI. There are 13 residues in the CDR3. The CDR3 sequence: CASNSAVQNIQYF. DNA of the CDR3: TGTGCCAGTAACTCAGCGGTCCAAAACATTCAGTACTTC.

The genes are TRBV30 and TRBJ2-7; 10 nucleotides align to TRBD1. The CDR3 sequence is 13 residues long. Germline trimming cut 4 bases from V and 13 bases from J; bases unmatched to any gene: 13. Germline assignment: CDR1 GTSNPN and CDR2 SVGIG (reference sequence). The DNA for the CDR3 is TGTGCCTGGATAAGGGGACAGGGGCAACGTTCCTACTTC. Residues: CAWIRGQGQRSYF.

This chain links TRBV5-4 with TRBJ1-6; D unclear. The CDR3 length is 13 residues. In germline, CDR1 is SGHNT, CDR2 YYREEE (reference sequence). Deletions cut 9 bases from V and 6 bases from J, with 13 bases between. The CDR3 region is CATGLGPNSPLHF. The CDR3, as DNA: TGTGCCACCGGACTTGGACCTAATTCACCCCTCCACTTT.

The chain couples TRBV5-4 to TRBJ2-1; TRBD2 matches at 10 bases. From germline, CDR1 is SGHNT and CDR2 YYREEE (reference sequence). This CDR3 has 18 residues. With 4 bases clipped from V and 1 base from J, the junction kept 11 bases outside the gene matches. The DNA for the CDR3 is TGTGCCAGCAGCACAAAGGGAGCGGGGGGGCCATCCTACAATGAGCAGTTCTTC. Translation gives CASSTKGAGGPSYNEQFF.

The CDR3 spells CASSLGGGGKETQYF. In DNA form, the CDR3 reads TGTGCCAGCAGCTTGGGAGGCGGCGGGAAGGAGACCCAGTACTTC. The chain carries TRBV5-4 and TRBJ2-5; D perhaps matches TRBD2 (6 bases). Germline V gives CDR1 SGHNT, CDR2 YYREEE (reference sequence). CDR3 size: 15 residues. V lost 0 bases, J lost 5 bases, and 14 bases lay in between.

This clone was counted once. This chain links TRBV14 with TRBJ2-5; D remains unclear. The CDR3 covers 13 residues. Trimming took 4 bases from V and 4 from J, leaving 10 bases between them. Germline-derived CDR1 and CDR2 are SGHDN and FVKESK. The CDR3 coding sequence is TGTGCCAGCAGCCGCGAGATAATAGAGACCCAGTACTTC. This gives the protein CASSREIIETQYF.